These 2 T cell receptor beta chains came from one sample sequenced in a study of T-cell memory formation after mild COVID-19. MiXCR, run by TCRdb on the 5' RACE reads, gives a single entry per CDR3 protein. This sample carries around 370,000 distinct CDR3 sequences, approximately 21% of them seen once, and the ten largest clones take 12%. Sequenced material: PBMCs or a T cell subset sorted from them (not recorded which). Receptors originate from an adult woman who had mild COVID-19 (a few samples of this study predate the infection). Cell type and time point are not known.

There are a few counts of this clonotype. The chain has TRBV7-2 and TRBJ2-3; 10 bases are shared with TRBD2. Germline CDR1 and CDR2: SGHTA and FQGNSA. V shed 5 bases, J shed 2 bases, and the junction held 13 bases outside the gene matches. The CDR3 spans 18 residues. The CDR3 DNA follows: TGTGCCAGCAGCCGTTCCGGGACTAGCGAAGGACTCACAGATACGCAGTATTTT. Amino acid sequence: CASSRSGTSEGLTDTQYF.

This clonotype was counted between two and nine times. The chain couples TRBV6-2 or TRBV6-3 to TRBJ1-5; D remains unclear. Germline V gene lookup returns CDR1 MNHEY and CDR2 SVGEGT. The length of the CDR3 is 13 residues. V was clipped by 7 bases and J by 7 bases, with 14 bases between them. The CDR3 here is CASNPMRRQPQHF. CDR3 DNA: TGTGCCAGCAACCCGATGAGGAGACAGCCCCAGCATTTT.